Described below is a single TCR beta chain sequence and its context. The protocol was immunoSEQ multiplex PCR, while the TCRdb copy is restricted to in-frame clones and leaves out a portion. This sample has hundreds of thousands of clones, with over 75% found just once. The CDR3 has 15 amino acids. CDR1 is KGHSH, CDR2 LQKENI, per germline. V dropped 2 bases and J dropped 2 bases, with 12 bases sitting between them. This sample is part of a study of blood T cell repertoires in COVID-19. The sequencing input was PBMCs or T cells enriched from blood (not recorded which). This clonotype was obtained from a woman between 18 and 30 years old who had been exposed to COVID-19. The V gene is TRBV18, the J gene TRBJ2-5; TRBD2 is a possible D gene (6 bases). The CDR3 sequence: CASSPIAGSQETQYF. The CDR3 DNA is TGTGCCAGCTCACCAATCGCGGGATCACAAGAGACCCAGTACTTC.